This T cell receptor beta chain comes out of a study of radiotherapy plus CTLA-4 blockade in lung cancer. On the study more broadly: Objective responses were seen in around 19% of patients, disease control in approximately 29%.

Repertoires were generated with immunoSEQ multiplex PCR, while TCRdb's copy carries only in-frame clones and drops some. Here the sample spans roughly 76,000 clones, nearly 75% being singletons. In chemo-refractory metastatic non-small-cell lung cancer, patients got ipilimumab CTLA-4 blockade together with focal radiation. The CDR3 runs to 15 residues. Trimming stripped 4 bases from V and 4 bases from J, with 16 bases between. From germline, CDR1 is SGHTA and CDR2 FQGTGA. The sequencing here drew on peripheral blood, taken from a patient treated with radiotherapy plus ipilimumab. The chain links TRBV7-3 to TRBJ2-5, with D possibly being TRBD1 (6 bases). The source of this sequence is a human donor with non-small cell lung cancer whose response to radiotherapy plus ipilimumab could not be evaluated. CDR3: CASSSSGTPGETQYF. CDR3 in DNA: TGTGCCAGCAGCTCATCCGGGACACCGGGAGAGACCCAGTACTTC. The full variable domain, with the rest looked up from reference TRBV7-3 and TRBJ2-5, is GAGVSQTPSNKVTEKGKYVELRCDPISGHTALYWYRQSLGQGPEFLIYFQGTGAADDSGLPNDRFFAVRPEGSVSTLKIQRTERGDSAVYLCASSSSGTPGETQYFGPGTRLLVL.